This note documents a single T cell receptor (beta chain) sequence. This sample was taken from a study of blood T cell repertoires in COVID-19. In the study overall: The samples span acute and convalescent COVID-19 from the United States, Italy and Spain. Sources were T cells, B-cell-depleted T cells, or PBMCs; the material itself was cDNA or gDNA.

How the authors handled the data: Reference gene primer amplification yielded estimated nucleated cell counts. Clones were sequenced by immunoSEQ multiplex PCR, and TCRdb holds only the in-frame ones, with some missing. V, J and clone size are taken as reported in that table, and D and trimming were inferred from the DNA itself. The sample holds about 270,000 clones, about 88% seen once. Per germline, CDR1 SGDLS and CDR2 YYNGEE. The CDR3 covers 14 residues. The J segment lost 5 bases and the V segment lost 1 base, leaving 3 bases of the junction unmatched. Sequenced sample: PBMCs or T cells enriched from blood (not recorded which). V gene TRBV9 combines with J gene TRBJ2-1, with 7 nucleotides matching TRBD1. The origin of this receptor is a woman between 50 and 59 years old who had recovered from COVID-19. The CDR3 sequence is CASSVTGTDNEQFF. The CDR3 DNA follows: TGTGCCAGCAGCGTAACCGGGACAGACAATGAGCAGTTCTTC.